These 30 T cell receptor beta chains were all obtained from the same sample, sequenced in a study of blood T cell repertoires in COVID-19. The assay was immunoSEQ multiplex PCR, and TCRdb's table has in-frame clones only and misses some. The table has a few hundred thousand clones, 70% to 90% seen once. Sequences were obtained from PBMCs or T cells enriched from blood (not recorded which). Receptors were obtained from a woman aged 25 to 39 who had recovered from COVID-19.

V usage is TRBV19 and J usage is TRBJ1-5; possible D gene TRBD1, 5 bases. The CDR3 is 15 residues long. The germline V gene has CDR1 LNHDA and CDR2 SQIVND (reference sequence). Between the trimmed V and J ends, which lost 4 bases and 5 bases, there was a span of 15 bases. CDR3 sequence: CASSTEDQGHQPQHF. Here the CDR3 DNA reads TGTGCCAGTAGTACAGAAGACCAGGGTCATCAGCCCCAGCATTTT.

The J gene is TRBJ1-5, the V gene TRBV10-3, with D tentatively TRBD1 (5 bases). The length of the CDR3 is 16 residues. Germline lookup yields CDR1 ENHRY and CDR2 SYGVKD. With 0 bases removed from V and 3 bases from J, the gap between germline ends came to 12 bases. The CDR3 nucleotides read TGTGCCATCAGTGAGTCTCAAAAGGGGATCAATCAGCCCCAGCATTTT. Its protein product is CAISESQKGINQPQHF.

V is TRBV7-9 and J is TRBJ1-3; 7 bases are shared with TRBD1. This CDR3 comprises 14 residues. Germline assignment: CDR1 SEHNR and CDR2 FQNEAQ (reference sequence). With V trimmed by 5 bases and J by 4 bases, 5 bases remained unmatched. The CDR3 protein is CASSPPGQGNTIYF. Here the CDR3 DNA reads TGTGCCAGCAGCCCACCGGGACAGGGAAACACCATATATTTT.

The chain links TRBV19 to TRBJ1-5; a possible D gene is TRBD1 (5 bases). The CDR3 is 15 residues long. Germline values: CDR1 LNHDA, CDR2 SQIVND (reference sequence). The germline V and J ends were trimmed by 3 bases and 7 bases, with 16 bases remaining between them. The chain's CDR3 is CASSILEGFRQPQHF. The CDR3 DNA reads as TGTGCCAGTAGTATCCTGGAGGGGTTCCGACAGCCCCAGCATTTT.

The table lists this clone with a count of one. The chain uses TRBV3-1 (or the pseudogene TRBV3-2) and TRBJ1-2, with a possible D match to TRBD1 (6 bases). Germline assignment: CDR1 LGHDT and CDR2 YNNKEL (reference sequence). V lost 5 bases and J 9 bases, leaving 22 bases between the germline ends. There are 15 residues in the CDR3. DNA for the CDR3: TGTGCCAGCAGCAAACTTAGTGAGGACAGAGGAAGCTACACCTTC. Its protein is CASSKLSEDRGSYTF.

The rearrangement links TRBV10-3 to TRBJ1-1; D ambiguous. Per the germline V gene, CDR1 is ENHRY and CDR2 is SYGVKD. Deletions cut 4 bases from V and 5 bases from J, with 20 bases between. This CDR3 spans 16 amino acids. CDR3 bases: TGTGCCATCAGTGCCTCTTCCGAGGGTTTAGTTACTGAAGCTTTCTTT. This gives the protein CAISASSEGLVTEAFF.

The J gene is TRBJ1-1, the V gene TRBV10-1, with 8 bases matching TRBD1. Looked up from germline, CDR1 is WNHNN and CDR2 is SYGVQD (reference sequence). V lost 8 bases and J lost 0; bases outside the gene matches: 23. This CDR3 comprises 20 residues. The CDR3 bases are TGCGCCAGCTCAACCGCGGGACAGGCGCCCCCGGGGGCATTGAACACTGAAGCTTTCTTT. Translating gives CASSTAGQAPPGALNTEAFF.

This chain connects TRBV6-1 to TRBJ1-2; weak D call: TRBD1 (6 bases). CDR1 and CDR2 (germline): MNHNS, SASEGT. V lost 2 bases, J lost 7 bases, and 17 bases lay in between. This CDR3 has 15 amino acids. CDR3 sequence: CASSESGGARGGYTF. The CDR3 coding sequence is TGTGCCAGCAGTGAAAGTGGGGGCGCAAGAGGTGGCTACACCTTC.

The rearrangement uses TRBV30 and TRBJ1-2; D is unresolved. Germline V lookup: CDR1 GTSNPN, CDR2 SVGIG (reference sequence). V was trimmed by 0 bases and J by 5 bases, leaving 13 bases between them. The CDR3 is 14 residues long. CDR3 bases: TGTGCCTGGAGTGTAACGGCAGCCAGGTATGGCTACACCTTC. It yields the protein CAWSVTAARYGYTF.

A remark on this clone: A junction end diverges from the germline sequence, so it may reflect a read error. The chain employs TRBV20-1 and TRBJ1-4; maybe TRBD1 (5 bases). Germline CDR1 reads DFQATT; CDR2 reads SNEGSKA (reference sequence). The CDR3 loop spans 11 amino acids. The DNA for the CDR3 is TGTAGCGGGGCTCGAGATGAAAAACTGTTTTTT. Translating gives CSGARDEKLFF.

The CDR3 nucleotides read TGTGCCCCGCAGGGCCACAAGGGACTGGGGCCAACTAATGAAAAACTGTTTTTT. It translates to CAPQGHKGLGPTNEKLFF. The rearrangement joins TRBV10-3 to TRBJ1-4; D may be TRBD1 (5 bases). Trimming took off 11 bases at V and 0 bases at J, with 25 bases between the two ends. CDR1 and CDR2 from the germline V gene are ENHRY and SYGVKD. This CDR3 comprises 18 residues.

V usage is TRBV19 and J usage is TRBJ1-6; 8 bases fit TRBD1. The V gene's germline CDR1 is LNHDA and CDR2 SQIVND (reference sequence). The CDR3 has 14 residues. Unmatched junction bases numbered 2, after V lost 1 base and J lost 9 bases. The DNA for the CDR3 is TGTGCCAGTAGTATAGGGGGGACAGGTTCACCCCTCCACTTT. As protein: CASSIGGTGSPLHF. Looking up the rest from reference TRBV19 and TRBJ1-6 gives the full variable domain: DGGITQSPKYLFRKEGQNVTLSCEQNLNHDAMYWYRQDPGQGLRLIYYSQIVNDFQKGDIAEGYSVSREKKESFPLTVTSAQKNPTAFYLCASSIGGTGSPLHFGNGTRLTVT.

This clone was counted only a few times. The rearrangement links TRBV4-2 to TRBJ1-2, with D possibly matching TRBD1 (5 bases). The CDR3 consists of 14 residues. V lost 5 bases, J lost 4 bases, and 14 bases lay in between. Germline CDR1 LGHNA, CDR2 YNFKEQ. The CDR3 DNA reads TGTGCCAGCAGCGGCGGGACGGCGTCCTATGGCTACACCTTC. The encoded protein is CASSGGTASYGYTF.

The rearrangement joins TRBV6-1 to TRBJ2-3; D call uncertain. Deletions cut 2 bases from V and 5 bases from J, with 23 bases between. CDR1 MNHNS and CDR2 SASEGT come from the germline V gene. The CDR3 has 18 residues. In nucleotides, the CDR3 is TGTGCCAGCAGTGAATTGGTGGGCAGTACCCCGACGGTAGATACGCAGTATTTT. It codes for CASSELVGSTPTVDTQYF.

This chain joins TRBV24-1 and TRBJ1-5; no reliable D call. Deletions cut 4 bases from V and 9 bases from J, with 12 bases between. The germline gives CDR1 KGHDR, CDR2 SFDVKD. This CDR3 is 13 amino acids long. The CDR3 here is CATSDTFSGPQHF. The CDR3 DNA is TGTGCCACCAGTGACACGTTCTCAGGGCCCCAGCATTTT.

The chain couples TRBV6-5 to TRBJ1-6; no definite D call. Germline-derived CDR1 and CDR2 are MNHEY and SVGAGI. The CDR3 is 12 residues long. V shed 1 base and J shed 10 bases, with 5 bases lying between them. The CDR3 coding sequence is TGTGCCAGCAGTTACTGGGCATCACCCCTCCACTTT. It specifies CASSYWASPLHF.

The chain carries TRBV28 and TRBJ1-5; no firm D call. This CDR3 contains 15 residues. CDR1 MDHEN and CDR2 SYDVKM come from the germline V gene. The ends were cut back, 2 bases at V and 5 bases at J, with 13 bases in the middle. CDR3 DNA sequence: TGTGCCAGCAGTTTAGGGTCAGGTGTGCATCAGCCCCAGCATTTT. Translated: CASSLGSGVHQPQHF.

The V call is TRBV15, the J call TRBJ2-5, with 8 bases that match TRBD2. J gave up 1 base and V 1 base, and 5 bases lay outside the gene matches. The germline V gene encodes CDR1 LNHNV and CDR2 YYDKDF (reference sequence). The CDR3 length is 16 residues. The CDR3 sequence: CATSRAAGLGQETQYF. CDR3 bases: TGTGCCACCAGCAGAGCGGCGGGACTAGGCCAAGAGACCCAGTACTTC. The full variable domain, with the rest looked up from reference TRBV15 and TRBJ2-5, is DAMVIQNPRYQVTQFGKPVTLSCSQTLNHNVMYWYQQKSSQAPKLLFHYYDKDFNNEADTPDNFQSRRPNTSFCFLDIRSPGLGDTAMYLCATSRAAGLGQETQYFGPGTRLLVL.

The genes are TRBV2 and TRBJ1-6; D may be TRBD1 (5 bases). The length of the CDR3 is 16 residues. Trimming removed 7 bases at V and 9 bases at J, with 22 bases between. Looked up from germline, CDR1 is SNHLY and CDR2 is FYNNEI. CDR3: CASNPRGTYESSPLHF. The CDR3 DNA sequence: TGTGCCAGCAATCCCCGGGGGACCTATGAGAGTTCACCCCTCCACTTT.

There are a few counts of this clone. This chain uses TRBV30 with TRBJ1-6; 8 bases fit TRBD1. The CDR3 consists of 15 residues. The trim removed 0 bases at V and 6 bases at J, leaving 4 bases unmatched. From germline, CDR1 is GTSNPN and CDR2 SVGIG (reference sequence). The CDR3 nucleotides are TGTGCCTGGAGTGTGGGAGACAGGGGTAATTCACCCCTCCACTTT. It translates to CAWSVGDRGNSPLHF.

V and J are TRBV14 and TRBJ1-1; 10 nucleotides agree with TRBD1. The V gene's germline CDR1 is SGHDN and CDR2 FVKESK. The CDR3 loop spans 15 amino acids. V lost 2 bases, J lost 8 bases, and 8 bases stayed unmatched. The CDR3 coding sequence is TGTGCCAGCAGCCAAATTAGGGACAGGGGATCAGAAGCTTTCTTT. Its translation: CASSQIRDRGSEAFF. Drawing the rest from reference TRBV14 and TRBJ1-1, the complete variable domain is EAGVTQFPSHSVIEKGQTVTLRCDPISGHDNLYWYRRVMGKEIKFLLHFVKESKQDESGMPNNRFLAERTGGTYSTLKVQPAELEDSGVYFCASSQIRDRGSEAFFGQGTRLTVV.

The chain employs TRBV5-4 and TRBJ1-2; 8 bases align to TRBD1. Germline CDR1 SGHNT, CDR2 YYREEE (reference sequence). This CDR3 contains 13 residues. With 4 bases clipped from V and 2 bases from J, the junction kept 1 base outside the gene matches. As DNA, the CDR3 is TGTGCCAGCAGCCGGGACAGGAACTATGGCTACACCTTC. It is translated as CASSRDRNYGYTF. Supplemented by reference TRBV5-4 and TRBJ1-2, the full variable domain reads ETGVTQSPTHLIKTRGQQVTLRCSSQSGHNTVSWYQQALGQGPQFIFQYYREEENGRGNFPPRFSGLQFPNYSSELNVNALELDDSALYLCASSRDRNYGYTFGSGTRLTVV.

In DNA form, the CDR3 reads TGTGCCAGCAGTTTAGGGGGGATTAGTGGCTACACCTTC. It translates to CASSLGGISGYTF. This rearrangement joins TRBV27 to TRBJ1-2; tentatively, D is TRBD1 (5 bases). The CDR3 length is 13 residues. V was clipped by 2 bases and J by 7 bases, with 11 bases between them. In germline, CDR1 is MNHEY, CDR2 SMNVEV (reference sequence).

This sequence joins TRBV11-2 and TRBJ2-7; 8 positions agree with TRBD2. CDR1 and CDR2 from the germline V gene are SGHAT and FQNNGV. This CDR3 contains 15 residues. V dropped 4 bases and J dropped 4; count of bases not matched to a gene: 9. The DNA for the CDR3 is TGTGCCAGCAGCTCCGACTTGAGCGGGGGATACGAGCAGTACTTC. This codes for CASSSDLSGGYEQYF.

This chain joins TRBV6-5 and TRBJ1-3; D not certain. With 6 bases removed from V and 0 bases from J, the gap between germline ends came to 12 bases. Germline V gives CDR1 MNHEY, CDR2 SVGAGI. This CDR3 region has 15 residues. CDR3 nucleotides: TGTGCCAGCAGCCTAAGAGGAGACTCTGGAAACACCATATATTTT. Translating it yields CASSLRGDSGNTIYF.

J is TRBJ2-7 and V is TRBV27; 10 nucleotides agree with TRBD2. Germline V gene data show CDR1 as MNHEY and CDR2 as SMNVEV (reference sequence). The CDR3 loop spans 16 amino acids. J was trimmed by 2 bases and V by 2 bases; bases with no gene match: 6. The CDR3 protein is CASSLGSSGRAYEQYF. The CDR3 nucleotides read TGTGCCAGCAGTTTAGGATCGAGCGGGAGGGCCTACGAGCAGTACTTC.

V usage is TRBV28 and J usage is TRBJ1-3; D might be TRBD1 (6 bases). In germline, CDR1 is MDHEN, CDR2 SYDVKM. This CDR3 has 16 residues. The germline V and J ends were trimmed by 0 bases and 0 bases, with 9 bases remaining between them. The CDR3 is CASSLWGTLSGNTIYF. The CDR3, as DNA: TGTGCCAGCAGTTTATGGGGGACACTCTCTGGAAACACCATATATTTT.

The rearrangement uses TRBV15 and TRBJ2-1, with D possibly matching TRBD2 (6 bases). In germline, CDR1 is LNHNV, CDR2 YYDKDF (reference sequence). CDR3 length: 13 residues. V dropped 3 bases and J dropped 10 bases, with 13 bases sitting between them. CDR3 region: CATSRYQGGEQFF. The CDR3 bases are TGTGCCACCAGCAGGTACCAGGGAGGAGAGCAGTTCTTC.

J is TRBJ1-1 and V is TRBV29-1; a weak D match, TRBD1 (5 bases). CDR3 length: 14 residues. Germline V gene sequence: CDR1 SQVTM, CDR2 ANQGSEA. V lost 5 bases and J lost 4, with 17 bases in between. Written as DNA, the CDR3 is TGCAGCGTTTTCCCACCTCAGGGCCCCACTGAAGCTTTCTTT. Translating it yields CSVFPPQGPTEAFF.

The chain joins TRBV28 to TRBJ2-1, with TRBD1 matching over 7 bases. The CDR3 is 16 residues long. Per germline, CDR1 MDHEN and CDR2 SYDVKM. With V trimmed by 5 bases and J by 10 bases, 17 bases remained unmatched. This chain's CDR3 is CASSPPRLGGSWEQFF. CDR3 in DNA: TGTGCCAGCAGTCCTCCCCGGCTAGGGGGCTCTTGGGAGCAGTTCTTC.